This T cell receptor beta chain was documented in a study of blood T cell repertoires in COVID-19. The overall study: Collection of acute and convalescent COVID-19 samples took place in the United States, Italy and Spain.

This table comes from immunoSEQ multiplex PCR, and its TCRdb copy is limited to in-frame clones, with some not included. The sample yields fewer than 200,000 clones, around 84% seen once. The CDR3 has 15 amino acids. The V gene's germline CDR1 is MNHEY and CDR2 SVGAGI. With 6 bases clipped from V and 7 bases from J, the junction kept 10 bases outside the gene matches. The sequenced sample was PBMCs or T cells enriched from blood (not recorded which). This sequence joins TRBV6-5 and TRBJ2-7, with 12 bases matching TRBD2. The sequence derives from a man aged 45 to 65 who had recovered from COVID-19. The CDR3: CASRERLAGAYEQYF. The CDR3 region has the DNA TGTGCCAGCAGGGAGCGACTAGCGGGGGCGTATGAGCAGTACTTC.